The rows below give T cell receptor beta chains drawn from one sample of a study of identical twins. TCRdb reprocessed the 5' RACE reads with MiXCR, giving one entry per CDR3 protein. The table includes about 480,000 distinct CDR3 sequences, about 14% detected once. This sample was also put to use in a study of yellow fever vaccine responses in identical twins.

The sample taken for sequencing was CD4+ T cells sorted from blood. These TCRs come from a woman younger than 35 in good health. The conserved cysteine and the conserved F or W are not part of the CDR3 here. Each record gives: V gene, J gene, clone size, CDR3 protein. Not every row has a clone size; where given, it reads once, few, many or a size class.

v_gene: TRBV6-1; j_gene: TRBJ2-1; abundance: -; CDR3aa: ASTTVAGRNEQF
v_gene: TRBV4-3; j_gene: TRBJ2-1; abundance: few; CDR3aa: ASSPNRGEYNEQF
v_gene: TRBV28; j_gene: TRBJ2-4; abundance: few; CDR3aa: ASSPTGGHHIQY
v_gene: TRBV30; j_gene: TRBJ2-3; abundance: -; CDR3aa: AWSVLGGSTDTQY
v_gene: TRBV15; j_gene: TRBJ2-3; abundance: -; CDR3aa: ATSPQTKGTDTQY
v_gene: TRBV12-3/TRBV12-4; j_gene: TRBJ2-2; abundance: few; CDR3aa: ASSPRWGTGELF
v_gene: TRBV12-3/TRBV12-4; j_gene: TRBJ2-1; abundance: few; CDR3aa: ASSSRRRGASYNEQF
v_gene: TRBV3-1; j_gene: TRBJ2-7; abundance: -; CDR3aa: ASSQSSGRPYEQY
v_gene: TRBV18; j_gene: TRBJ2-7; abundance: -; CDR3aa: ASSETLRDRSYEQY
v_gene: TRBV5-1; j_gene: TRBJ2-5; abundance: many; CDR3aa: ASSLEVSKTQY
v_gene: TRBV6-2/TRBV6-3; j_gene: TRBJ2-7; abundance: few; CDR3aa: ASSFTPTYEQY
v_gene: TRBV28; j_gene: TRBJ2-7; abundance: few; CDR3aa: ASSPSVGPGQY
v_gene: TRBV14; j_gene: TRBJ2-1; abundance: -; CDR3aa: ASSQDYGTGHEQF
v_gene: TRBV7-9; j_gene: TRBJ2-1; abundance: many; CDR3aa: ASSFRGNEQF
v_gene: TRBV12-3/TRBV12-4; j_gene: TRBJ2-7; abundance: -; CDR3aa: ASSLEGQGKVRWSQY
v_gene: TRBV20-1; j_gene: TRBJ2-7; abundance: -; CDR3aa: SARTHTGGYYEQY
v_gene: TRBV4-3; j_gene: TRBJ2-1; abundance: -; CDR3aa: ASSQDLVGHEQF
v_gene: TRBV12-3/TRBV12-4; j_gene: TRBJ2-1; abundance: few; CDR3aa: ASSLISGGEQF
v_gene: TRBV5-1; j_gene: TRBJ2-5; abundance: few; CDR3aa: ASSLARAGIGETQY
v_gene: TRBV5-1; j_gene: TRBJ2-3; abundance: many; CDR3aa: ASSPPYTDTQY
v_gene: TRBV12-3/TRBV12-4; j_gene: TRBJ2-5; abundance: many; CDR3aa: ASRAGVTNKETQY
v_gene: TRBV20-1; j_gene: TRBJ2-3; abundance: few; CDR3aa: SASGDTDTQY
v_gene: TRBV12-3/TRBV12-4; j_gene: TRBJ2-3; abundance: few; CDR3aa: ASSYLADTQY
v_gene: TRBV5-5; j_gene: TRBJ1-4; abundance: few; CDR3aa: ASSSLQGREEKLF
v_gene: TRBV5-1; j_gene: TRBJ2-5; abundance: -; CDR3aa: ASSRASALQETQY
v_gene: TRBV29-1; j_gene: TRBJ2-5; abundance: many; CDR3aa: SVRKAGVETQY
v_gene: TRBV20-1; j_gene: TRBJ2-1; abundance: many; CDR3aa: SARSGVSYNEQF
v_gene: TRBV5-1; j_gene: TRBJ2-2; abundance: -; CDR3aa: ASSLEATTGELF
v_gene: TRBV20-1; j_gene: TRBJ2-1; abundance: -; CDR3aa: SARRSGGNNEQF
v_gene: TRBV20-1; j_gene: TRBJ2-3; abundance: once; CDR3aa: SANRRGTDTQY
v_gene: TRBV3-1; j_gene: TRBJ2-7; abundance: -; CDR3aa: ASSQGHGGSYEQY
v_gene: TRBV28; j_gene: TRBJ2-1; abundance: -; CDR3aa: ASPPGGNFYNEQF
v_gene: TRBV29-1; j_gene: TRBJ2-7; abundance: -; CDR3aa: SVETRRTGAYEQY
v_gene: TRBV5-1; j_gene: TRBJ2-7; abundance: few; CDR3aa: ASRRDRGKDEQY
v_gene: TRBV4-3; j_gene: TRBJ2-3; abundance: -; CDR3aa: ASSQESLRGTSTDMQY
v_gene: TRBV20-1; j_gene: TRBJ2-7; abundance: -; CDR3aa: SARRVTGRYYEQY
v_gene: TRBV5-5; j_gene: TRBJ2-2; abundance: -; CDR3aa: ASSLQVLNTGELF
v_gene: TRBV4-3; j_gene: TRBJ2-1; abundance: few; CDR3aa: ASSPNPEAEPYNEQF
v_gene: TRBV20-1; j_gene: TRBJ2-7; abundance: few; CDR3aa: SARLIYEQY
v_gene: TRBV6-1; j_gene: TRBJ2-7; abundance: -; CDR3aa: ASSGEQGAWEQY
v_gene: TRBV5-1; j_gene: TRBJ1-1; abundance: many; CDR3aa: ASNQGANTEAF
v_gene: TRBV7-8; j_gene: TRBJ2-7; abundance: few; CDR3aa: ASSGRVGEVGEQY
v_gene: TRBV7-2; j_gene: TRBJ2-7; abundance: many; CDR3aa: ASSIQPGQGKGEQY
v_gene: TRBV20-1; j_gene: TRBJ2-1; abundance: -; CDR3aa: SAEGRTGKNYNEQF
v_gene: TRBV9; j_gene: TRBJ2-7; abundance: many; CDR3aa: ASSVGVDLSYEQY
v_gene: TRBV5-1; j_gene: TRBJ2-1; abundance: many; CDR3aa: ASSPGTGGNEQF
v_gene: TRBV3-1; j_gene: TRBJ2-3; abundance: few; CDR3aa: ASEGVSTDTQY
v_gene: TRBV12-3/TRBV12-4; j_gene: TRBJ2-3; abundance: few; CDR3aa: ASSNWEPSGVLGTQY
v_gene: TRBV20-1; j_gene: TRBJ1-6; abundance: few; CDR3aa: SAIRRTVVSPLH
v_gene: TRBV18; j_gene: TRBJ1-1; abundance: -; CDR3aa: ASSPSQGFSEAF
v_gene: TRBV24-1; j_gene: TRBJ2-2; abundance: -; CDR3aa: ATSSERGTGELF
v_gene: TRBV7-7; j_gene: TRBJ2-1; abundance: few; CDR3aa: ASSLLAGGPGEQF